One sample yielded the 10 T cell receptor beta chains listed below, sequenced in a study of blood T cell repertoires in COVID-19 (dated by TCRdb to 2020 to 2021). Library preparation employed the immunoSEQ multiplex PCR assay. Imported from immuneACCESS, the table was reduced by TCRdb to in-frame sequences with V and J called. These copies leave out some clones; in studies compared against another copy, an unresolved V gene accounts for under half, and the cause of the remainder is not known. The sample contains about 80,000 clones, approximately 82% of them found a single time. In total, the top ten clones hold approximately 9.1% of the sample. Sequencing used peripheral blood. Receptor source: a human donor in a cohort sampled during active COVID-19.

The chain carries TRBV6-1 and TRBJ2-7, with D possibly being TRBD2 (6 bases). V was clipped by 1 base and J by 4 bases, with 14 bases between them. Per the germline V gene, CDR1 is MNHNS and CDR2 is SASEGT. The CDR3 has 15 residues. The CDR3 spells CASSEDGGKGYEQYF. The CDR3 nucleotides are TGTGCCAGCAGTGAAGATGGAGGGAAGGGATACGAGCAGTACTTC.

CDR3 DNA sequence: TGTGCCGCACTCCGGGCGGGAGTCTCCTACAATGAGCAGTTCTTC. Its translation: CAALRAGVSYNEQFF. V is TRBV6-5 and J is TRBJ2-1; 7 bases line up with TRBD2. Trimming removed 11 bases from V and 0 bases from J; junction bases left unmatched: 10. Germline V gene lookup returns CDR1 MNHEY and CDR2 SVGAGI. This CDR3 is built from 15 residues.

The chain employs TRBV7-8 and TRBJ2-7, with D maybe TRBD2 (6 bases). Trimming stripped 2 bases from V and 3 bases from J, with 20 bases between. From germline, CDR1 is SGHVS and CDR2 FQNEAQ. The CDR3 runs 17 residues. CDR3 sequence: CASSLTTSPGGVYEQYF. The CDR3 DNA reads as TGTGCCAGCAGCTTAACTACAAGCCCAGGAGGGGTCTACGAGCAGTACTTC.

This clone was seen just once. Here the CDR3 reads CASSRRRENSPLHF. The DNA of the CDR3 is TGTGCCAGCAGCCGGCGGCGGGAAAATTCACCCCTCCACTTT. The chain uses TRBV5-8 and TRBJ1-6, with unresolved D. With 4 bases removed from V and 7 bases from J, the gap between germline ends came to 12 bases. The CDR3 covers 14 residues. The germline gives CDR1 SGHTS, CDR2 YDEGEE. Full variable domain (rest looked up from reference TRBV5-8 and TRBJ1-6): EAGVTQSPTHLIKTRGQQATLRCSPISGHTSVYWYQQALGLGLQFLLWYDEGEERNRGNFPPRFSGRQFPNYSSELNVNALELEDSALYLCASSRRRENSPLHFGNGTRLTVT.

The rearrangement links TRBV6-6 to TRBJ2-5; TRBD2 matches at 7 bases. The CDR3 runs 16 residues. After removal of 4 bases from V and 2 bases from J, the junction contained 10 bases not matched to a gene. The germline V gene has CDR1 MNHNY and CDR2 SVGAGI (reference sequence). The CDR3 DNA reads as TGTGCCAGCAGTTTCCCGTCTAGCGGAATACAAGAGACCCAGTACTTC. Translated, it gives CASSFPSSGIQETQYF.

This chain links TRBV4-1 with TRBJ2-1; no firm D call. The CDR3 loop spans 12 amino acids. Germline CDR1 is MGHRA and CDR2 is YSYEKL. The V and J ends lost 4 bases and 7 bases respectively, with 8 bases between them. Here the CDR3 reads CASSLRRNEQFF. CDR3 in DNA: TGCGCCAGCAGCCTACGTCGGAATGAGCAGTTCTTC.

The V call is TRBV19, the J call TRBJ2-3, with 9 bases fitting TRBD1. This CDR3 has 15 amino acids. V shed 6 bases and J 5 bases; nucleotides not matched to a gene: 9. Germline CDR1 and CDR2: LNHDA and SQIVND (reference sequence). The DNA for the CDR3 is TGTGCCAGTAGCAAACAGGGGGCCTATGGAGATACGCAGTATTTT. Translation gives CASSKQGAYGDTQYF.

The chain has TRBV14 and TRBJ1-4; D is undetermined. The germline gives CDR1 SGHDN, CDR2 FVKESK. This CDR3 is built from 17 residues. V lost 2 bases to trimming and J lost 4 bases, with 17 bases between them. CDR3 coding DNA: TGTGCCAGCAGCCAACCCCTATCCGGGGTTTTTAATGAAAAACTGTTTTTT. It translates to CASSQPLSGVFNEKLFF.

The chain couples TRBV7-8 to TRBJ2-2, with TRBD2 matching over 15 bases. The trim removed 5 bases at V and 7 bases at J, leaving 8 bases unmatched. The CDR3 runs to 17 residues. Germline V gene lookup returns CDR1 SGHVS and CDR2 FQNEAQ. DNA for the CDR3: TGTGCCAGCAGCGTCGGACTAGCGGGGGGGCGGAACGGGGAGCTGTTTTTT. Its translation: CASSVGLAGGRNGELFF.

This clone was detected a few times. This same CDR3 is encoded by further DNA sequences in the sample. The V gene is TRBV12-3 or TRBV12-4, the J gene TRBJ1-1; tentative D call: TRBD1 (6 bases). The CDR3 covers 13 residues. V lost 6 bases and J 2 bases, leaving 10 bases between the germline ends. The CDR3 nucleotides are TGTGCCAGCAGCTTACAGGGAAACACTGAAGCTTTCTTT. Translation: CASSLQGNTEAFF.